The 20 T cell receptor beta chains below come from one sample, sequenced in a study of Graves' ophthalmopathy and Graves' hyperthyroidism. Amplification from RNA transcripts yielded the TCR beta CDR3 regions. The workflow started with a first-round RT-PCR run with HTBI primers and then moved on to a second-round multiplex PCR. Each CDR3 protein gets one entry after TCRdb re-called the multiplex PCR reads with MiXCR. This sample has 500,000 to 800,000 distinct CDR3 sequences, with 35% to 45% found just once. Sequenced input: peripheral blood. These receptor sequences come from an adult man with Graves' ophthalmopathy.

Worth noting for this clonotype: The junction departs from the called germline gene at one end, perhaps through a read error. The chain couples TRBV7-9 to TRBJ1-1, with D possibly being TRBD1 (5 bases). The CDR3 extends over 13 amino acids. Germline CDR1 reads SEHNR; CDR2 reads FQNEAQ (reference sequence). CDR3 loop: CASSSWGSTEASF. As DNA, the CDR3 is TGTGCCAGCAGCTCCTGGGGGAGCACTGAAGCTTCCTTT.

The chain links TRBV7-2 to TRBJ2-5; the match to TRBD1 covers 7 bases. Germline CDR1 reads SGHTA; CDR2 reads FQGNSA. V shed 3 bases and J 1 base; nucleotides not matched to a gene: 5. This CDR3 spans 15 amino acids. For the CDR3, the DNA is TGTGCCAGCAGCTTGGGGGACAGCCCCCAAGAGACCCAGTACTTC. It encodes CASSLGDSPQETQYF.

A word on this clonotype: This may stem from a read error, because a much larger clone lies one nucleotide away. The J gene is TRBJ1-2, the V gene TRBV7-2; D unresolved. The V gene's germline CDR1 is SGHTA and CDR2 FQGNSA. The CDR3 loop spans 11 amino acids. The CDR3 protein is CASSGDGGFTF. As DNA, the CDR3 is TGTGCCAGCAGCGGAGACGGTGGCTTCACCTTC.

This clonotype was seen repeatedly, ten times or more. The chain employs TRBV20-1 and TRBJ1-5; D is ambiguous. The CDR3 spans 12 residues. Germline-derived CDR1 and CDR2 are DFQATT and SNEGSKA (reference sequence). The V end was cut by 3 bases, the J end by 7 bases, with 10 bases between. The CDR3 protein is CSASRQDQPQHF. CDR3 bases: TGCAGTGCTAGTCGCCAGGACCAGCCCCAGCATTTT.

A note on this clonotype: Just one base apart from a much larger clone, this may be a read error. V gene TRBV5-5 combines with J gene TRBJ1-6, with TRBD1 identical over 12 bases. CDR1 is SGHKS and CDR2 is YYEKEE in the germline V gene (reference sequence). The CDR3 length is 16 residues. Here the CDR3 reads CTSSLVGQGANSPLHF. The CDR3 nucleotides are TGTACCAGCAGCTTGGTGGGACAGGGGGCGAATTCACCCCTCCACTTT.

A few counts support this clonotype. The chain joins TRBV7-3 to TRBJ1-5; 8 bases line up with TRBD2. The J call is doubtful: the DNA matches TRBJ2-3 better. Per germline, CDR1 SGHTA and CDR2 FQGTGA. This CDR3 contains 16 residues. The DNA for the CDR3 is TGTGCCAGCAGCTTAACTGCGGGAGGTATTGGAGATACGCAGTATTTT. Translating gives CASSLTAGGIGDTQYF.

The genes are TRBV9 and TRBJ2-2; 7 bases line up with TRBD2. The CDR3 has 15 residues. V was clipped by 4 bases and J by 1 base; unmatched bases: 4. Germline CDR1 SGDLS, CDR2 YYNGEE. CDR3 region: CASSTQRGNTGELFF. CDR3 coding DNA: TGTGCCAGCAGCACTCAGCGGGGGAACACCGGGGAGCTGTTTTTT.

This clonotype was seen a handful of times. The chain has TRBV20-1 and TRBJ2-7, with a weak D call TRBD1 (5 bases). Germline V lookup: CDR1 DFQATT, CDR2 SNEGSKA (reference sequence). This CDR3 has 13 amino acids. V lost 6 bases and J 2 bases, leaving 14 bases between the germline ends. The CDR3 reads CSATVRGAYEQYF. The CDR3 nucleotides are TGCAGTGCCACGGTTAGGGGTGCCTACGAGCAGTACTTC.

This clonotype was seen a few times. The gene calls are TRBV20-1 and TRBJ2-5; a possible D gene is TRBD1 (5 bases). Germline V gene sequence: CDR1 DFQATT, CDR2 SNEGSKA (reference sequence). The CDR3 is 12 amino acids. Trimming left V 3 bases short and J 4 bases short, with 9 bases between. This CDR3 reads CSASRQGETQYF. The CDR3, as DNA: TGCAGTGCTAGTCGGCAGGGAGAGACCCAGTACTTC.

This sequence joins TRBV5-1 and TRBJ1-2, with a tentative D call TRBD1 (5 bases). CDR1 is SGHRS, CDR2 YFSETQ, per germline. With 0 bases removed from V and 2 bases from J, the gap between germline ends came to 14 bases. The CDR3 extends over 16 amino acids. The chain's CDR3 is CASSLEAGTGNYGYTF. The CDR3 DNA sequence: TGCGCCAGCAGCTTGGAGGCGGGGACGGGGAACTATGGCTACACCTTC.

This chain joins TRBV5-5 and TRBJ1-5; no clear D. Per the germline V gene, CDR1 is SGHKS and CDR2 is YYEKEE (reference sequence). The CDR3 spans 15 residues. Deletions cut 1 base from V and 1 base from J, with 9 bases between. The CDR3 region has the DNA TGTGCCAGCAGCTTGCTGCCGGGAAGCAATCAGCCCCAGCATTTT. This sequence encodes CASSLLPGSNQPQHF.

This clonotype appeared many times. This sequence joins TRBV10-3 and TRBJ1-2, with 7 bases aligning to TRBD1. V trimming: 6 bases; J trimming: 1 base; junction bases outside the gene matches: 5. In germline, CDR1 is ENHRY, CDR2 SYGVKD. This CDR3 contains 14 residues. In DNA form, the CDR3 reads TGTGCCATCAGCGTGACAGGGATTAACTATGGCTACACCTTC. This translates into CAISVTGINYGYTF.

This clonotype was recorded many times. The V call is TRBV19, the J call TRBJ2-7, with unresolved D. V lost 1 base, J lost 2 bases, and 9 bases lay in between. Germline V gene lookup returns CDR1 LNHDA and CDR2 SQIVND (reference sequence). This CDR3 is built from 14 residues. The CDR3 protein is CASSIGTLTYEQYF. DNA for the CDR3: TGTGCCAGTAGTATAGGTACTTTGACCTACGAGCAGTACTTC.

The rearrangement joins TRBV5-1 to TRBJ2-5, with 14 nucleotides matching TRBD2. V dropped 6 bases and J dropped 3; count of bases not matched to a gene: 7. The CDR3 totals 16 residues. The germline V gene has CDR1 SGHRS and CDR2 YFSETQ. CDR3 sequence: CASNPLTSGREETQYF. CDR3 sequence (DNA): TGCGCCAGCAACCCTTTGACTAGCGGGAGGGAAGAGACCCAGTACTTC.

This clonotype was counted a few times. The chain has TRBV19 and TRBJ2-7, with D maybe TRBD1 (5 bases). This CDR3 has 15 residues. V dropped 0 bases and J dropped 7 bases, with 16 bases sitting between them. Germline V gene lookup returns CDR1 LNHDA and CDR2 SQIVND (reference sequence). The CDR3 here is CASSIDLRQIREQYF. The CDR3 region has the DNA TGTGCCAGTAGTATAGATCTTCGACAGATCAGAGAGCAGTACTTC.

This clonotype was detected many times. Germline and junction disagree at one end, which may indicate a read error. This sequence joins TRBV10-3 and TRBJ1-5, with D perhaps matching TRBD1 (6 bases). There are 14 residues in the CDR3. The germline V gene encodes CDR1 ENHRY and CDR2 SYGVKD. As DNA, the CDR3 is TGTGCCAGCAGTCTACAGGGAGGAAGCCAGCCCCAGCATTTT. Its protein product is CASSLQGGSQPQHF.

The V call is TRBV2, the J call TRBJ1-2, with 10 bases that match TRBD1. Germline trimming cut 11 bases from V and 5 bases from J; bases unmatched to any gene: 8. CDR1 and CDR2 (germline): SNHLY, FYNNEI. This CDR3 is built from 13 residues. The CDR3 region is CAQKGDRGYGYTF. The CDR3 DNA reads TGTGCCCAAAAGGGGGACAGGGGATATGGCTACACCTTC.

This chain links TRBV24-1 with TRBJ2-5; 12 nucleotides agree with TRBD2. The CDR3 runs 14 residues. Germline CDR1 is KGHDR and CDR2 is SFDVKD. CDR3: CTSKSSGRVKTQYF. For the CDR3, the DNA is TGTACCAGCAAATCTAGCGGGAGGGTGAAGACCCAGTACTTC.

This clonotype appeared many times. V is TRBV10-3 and J is TRBJ2-2; TRBD1 is a possible D gene (6 bases). The germline CDR1 and CDR2 sequences are ENHRY and SYGVKD. The CDR3 runs 14 residues. Trimming removed 10 bases from V and 3 bases from J, with 15 bases in between. CDR3 nucleotides: TGTGCCACCAAAGGGACACTCGACACCGGGGAGCTGTTTTTT. Encoded protein: CATKGTLDTGELFF.

This clonotype was observed many times. This chain connects TRBV7-6 to TRBJ1-1; 8 bases fit TRBD1. V was pared by 5 bases and J by 3 bases, with 8 bases of the junction left unmatched. The CDR3 covers 15 residues. Germline CDR1 reads SGHVS; CDR2 reads FNYEAQ. CDR3 sequence: CASSPVTTGDTEAFF. The CDR3 nucleotides are TGTGCCAGCAGCCCCGTCACGACAGGGGACACTGAAGCTTTCTTT.